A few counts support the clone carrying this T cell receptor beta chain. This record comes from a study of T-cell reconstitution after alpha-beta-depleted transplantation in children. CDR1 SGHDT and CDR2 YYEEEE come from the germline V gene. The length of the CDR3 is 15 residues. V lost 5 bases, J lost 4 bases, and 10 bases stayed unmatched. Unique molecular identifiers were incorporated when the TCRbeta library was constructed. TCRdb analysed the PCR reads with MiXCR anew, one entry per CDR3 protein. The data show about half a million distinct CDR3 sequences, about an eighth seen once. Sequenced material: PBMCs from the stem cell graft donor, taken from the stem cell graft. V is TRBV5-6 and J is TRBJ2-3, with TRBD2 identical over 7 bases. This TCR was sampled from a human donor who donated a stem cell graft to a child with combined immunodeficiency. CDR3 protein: CASRLTGTMADTQYF. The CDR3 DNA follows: TGTGCCAGCAGACTCACCGGGACTATGGCAGATACGCAGTATTTT. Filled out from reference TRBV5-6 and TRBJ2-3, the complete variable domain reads DAGVTQSPTHLIKTRGQQVTLRCSPKSGHDTVSWYQQALGQGPQFIFQYYEEEERQRGNFPDRFSGHQFPNYSSELNVNALLLGDSALYLCASRLTGTMADTQYFGPGTRLTVL.